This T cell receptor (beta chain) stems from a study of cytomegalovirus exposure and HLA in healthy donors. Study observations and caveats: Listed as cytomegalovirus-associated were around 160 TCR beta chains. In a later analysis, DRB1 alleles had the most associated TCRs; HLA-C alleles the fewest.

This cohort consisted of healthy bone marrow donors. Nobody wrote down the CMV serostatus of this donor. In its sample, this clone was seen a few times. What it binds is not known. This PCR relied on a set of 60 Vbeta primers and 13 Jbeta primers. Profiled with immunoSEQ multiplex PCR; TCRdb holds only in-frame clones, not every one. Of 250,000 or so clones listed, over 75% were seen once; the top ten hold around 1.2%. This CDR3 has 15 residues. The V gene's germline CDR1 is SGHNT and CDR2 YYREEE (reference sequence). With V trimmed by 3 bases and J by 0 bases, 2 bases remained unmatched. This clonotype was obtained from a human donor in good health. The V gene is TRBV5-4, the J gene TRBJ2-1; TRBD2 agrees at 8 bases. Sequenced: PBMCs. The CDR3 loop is CASSWTSPSYNEQFF. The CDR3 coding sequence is TGTGCCAGCAGCTGGACTAGCCCCTCCTACAATGAGCAGTTCTTC.